The 10 T cell receptor beta chains below all came from one sample that was sequenced in a study of cytomegalovirus exposure and HLA in healthy donors. Researchers ran the PCR with 60 Vbeta and 13 Jbeta primers. Method: immunoSEQ multiplex PCR; TCRdb's copy keeps in-frame clones and lacks some. Among 110,000 to 150,000 clones listed, over 75% were seen once. Material: PBMCs. All receptors come from a female donor in good health and CMV-seronegative.

CDR3: CSVVARPTEAFF. The CDR3 DNA follows: TGCAGCGTTGTCGCCAGGCCCACTGAAGCTTTCTTT. V is TRBV29-1 and J is TRBJ1-1; D uncertain. V dropped 4 bases and J dropped 4 bases, with 10 bases sitting between them. CDR3 length: 12 residues. Per the germline V gene, CDR1 is SQVTM and CDR2 is ANQGSEA. The whole variable domain, filled in from reference TRBV29-1 and TRBJ1-1, reads SAVISQKPSRDICQRGTSLTIQCQVDSQVTMMFWYRQQPGQSLTLIATANQGSEATYESGFVIDKFPISRPNLTFSTLTVSNMSPEDSSIYLCSVVARPTEAFFGQGTRLTVV.

This chain connects TRBV29-1 to TRBJ1-1; D is possibly TRBD1 (5 bases). This CDR3 region has 14 residues. V was cut by 2 bases and J by 2 bases, with 12 bases left in between. The germline V gene has CDR1 SQVTM and CDR2 ANQGSEA. In nucleotides, the CDR3 is TGCAGCGTTGAAACAGGCGGGGTAAACACTGAAGCTTTCTTT. The encoded protein is CSVETGGVNTEAFF.

The gene calls are TRBV4-1 and TRBJ2-5, with TRBD2 identical over 7 bases. The germline gives CDR1 MGHRA, CDR2 YSYEKL. The junction had 10 bases not matched to a gene; V was cut back by 1 base and J by 2 bases. The CDR3 is 17 residues long. Here the CDR3 DNA reads TGCGCCAGCAGCCAAGTGTATCAAGCGGGATCACAAGAGACCCAGTACTTC. Encoded protein: CASSQVYQAGSQETQYF.

This chain links TRBV11-2 with TRBJ1-4, with D possibly TRBD1 on 5 matching bases. The CDR3 extends over 14 amino acids. Germline CDR1 and CDR2: SGHAT and FQNNGV. V was trimmed by 5 bases and J by 8 bases, leaving 15 bases between them. The chain's CDR3 is CASSPSRGWEKLFF. The DNA of the CDR3 is TGTGCCAGCAGCCCTAGTAGGGGTTGGGAAAAACTGTTTTTT.

The J gene is TRBJ1-1, the V gene TRBV19, with unresolved D. Germline CDR1 and CDR2: LNHDA and SQIVND (reference sequence). Trimming cost V 5 bases and J 0 bases, with 7 bases left between them. The CDR3 runs 13 residues. The DNA for the CDR3 is TGTGCCAGTAGTTATGGAGTGAACACTGAAGCTTTCTTT. It codes for CASSYGVNTEAFF.

The chain recombines TRBV6-6 with TRBJ1-3; D may be TRBD1 (5 bases). The V end was cut by 5 bases, the J end by 0 bases, with 14 bases between. The germline V gene encodes CDR1 MNHNY and CDR2 SVGAGI (reference sequence). CDR3 length equals 16 residues. CDR3 nucleotide sequence: TGTGCCAGCAGTAGGCTAGGGGATAGCTCTGGAAACACCATATATTTT. Translating gives CASSRLGDSSGNTIYF.

The chain links TRBV2 to TRBJ2-3; D is unclear. Germline V gene lookup returns CDR1 SNHLY and CDR2 FYNNEI. V was clipped by 6 bases and J by 2 bases, with 12 bases between them. This CDR3 comprises 14 residues. DNA of the CDR3: TGTGCCAGCAGCCTCACTAAGCTCACAGATACGCAGTATTTT. This encodes CASSLTKLTDTQYF.

This clone was detected only a few times. The chain is built from TRBV5-4 and TRBJ2-7, with D perhaps matching TRBD1 (5 bases). With 0 bases removed from V and 3 bases from J, the gap between germline ends came to 10 bases. CDR1 SGHNT and CDR2 YYREEE come from the germline V gene (reference sequence). The CDR3 has 14 residues. CDR3 residues: CASSLGTQDYEQYF. The CDR3 DNA follows: TGTGCCAGCAGCTTGGGGACACAAGACTACGAGCAGTACTTC.

The V gene is TRBV7-2, the J gene TRBJ2-1; no clear D gene. Trimming left V 5 bases short and J 10 bases short, with 12 bases between. This CDR3 is built from 12 residues. The germline V gene has CDR1 SGHTA and CDR2 FQGNSA. The chain's CDR3 is CASSPKPVEQFF. CDR3 DNA sequence: TGTGCCAGCAGCCCAAAGCCGGTAGAGCAGTTCTTC.

This clone occurred a few times. The rearrangement links TRBV7-9 to TRBJ1-1, with 7 bases fitting TRBD1. Trimming cost V 3 bases and J 1 base; bases outside gene matches: 5. Germline V gene data show CDR1 as SEHNR and CDR2 as FQNEAQ (reference sequence). This CDR3 is 15 amino acids long. The CDR3, as DNA: TGTGCCAGCAGCTTGTCCCAGGGGGGGAACACTGAAGCTTTCTTT. It encodes CASSLSQGGNTEAFF.